The entry below describes one TCR beta chain. Germline-derived CDR1 and CDR2 are MNHEY and SVGAGI. Trimming cost V 4 bases and J 4 bases, with 12 bases left between them. The CDR3 contains 14 residues. These data are taken from a study of cytomegalovirus exposure and HLA in healthy donors. 13 Jbeta primers and 60 Vbeta primers were used for the PCR. TCRdb's table, derived via immunoSEQ multiplex PCR, lists solely in-frame clones and lacks some. The data hold approximately 140,000 clones, with around four fifths observed a single time. The chain carries TRBV6-5 and TRBJ2-3; tentatively, D is TRBD1 (5 bases). Sequencing was carried out using PBMCs. The clonotype originates from a boy aged 10-17 years in good health and CMV-seronegative. In nucleotides, the CDR3 is TGTGCCAGCAGTTCAGGGCAGGGCCCAGATACGCAGTATTTT. This sequence encodes CASSSGQGPDTQYF.